This T cell receptor (beta chain) was sequenced in a study of cytomegalovirus exposure and HLA in healthy donors. Germline loops: CDR1 MDHEN, CDR2 SYDVKM. CDR3 length equals 12 residues. V dropped 8 bases and J dropped 2; count of bases not matched to a gene: 2. Primers for the PCR totalled 60 Vbeta and 13 Jbeta. Only in-frame clones appear in the TCRdb table, and some are missing; sequencing was by immunoSEQ multiplex PCR. The sample yields roughly 150,000 clones, roughly 88% seen once. This clone was seen just once. The rearrangement uses TRBV28 and TRBJ2-7, with 8 bases aligning to TRBD1. The receptor comes from a woman between 18 and 30 years old in good health and CMV-seronegative. What was sequenced was PBMCs. This chain's CDR3 is CASRQGTYEQYF. CDR3 coding DNA: TGTGCCAGCCGACAGGGGACCTACGAGCAGTACTTC.